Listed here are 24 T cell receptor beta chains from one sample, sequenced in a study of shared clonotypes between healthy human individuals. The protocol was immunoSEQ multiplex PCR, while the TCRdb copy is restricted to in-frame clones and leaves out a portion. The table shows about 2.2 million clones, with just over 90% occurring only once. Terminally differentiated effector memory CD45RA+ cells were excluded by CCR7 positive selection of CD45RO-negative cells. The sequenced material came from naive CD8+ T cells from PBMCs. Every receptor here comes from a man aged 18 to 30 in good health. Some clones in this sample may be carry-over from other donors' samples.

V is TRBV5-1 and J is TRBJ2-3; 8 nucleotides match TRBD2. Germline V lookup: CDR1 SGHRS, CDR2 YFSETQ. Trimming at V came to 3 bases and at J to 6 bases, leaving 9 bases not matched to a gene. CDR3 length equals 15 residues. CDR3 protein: CASSSNREGGDTQYF. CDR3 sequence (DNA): TGCGCCAGCAGCTCGAACCGGGAGGGCGGGGATACGCAGTATTTT.

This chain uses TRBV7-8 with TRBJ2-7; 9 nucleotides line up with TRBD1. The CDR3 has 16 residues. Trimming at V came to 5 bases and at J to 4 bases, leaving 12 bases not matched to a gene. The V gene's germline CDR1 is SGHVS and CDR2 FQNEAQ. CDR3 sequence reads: CASSPTGGGVLYEQYF. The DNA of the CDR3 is TGTGCCAGCAGCCCAACAGGGGGCGGTGTCTTGTACGAGCAGTACTTC.

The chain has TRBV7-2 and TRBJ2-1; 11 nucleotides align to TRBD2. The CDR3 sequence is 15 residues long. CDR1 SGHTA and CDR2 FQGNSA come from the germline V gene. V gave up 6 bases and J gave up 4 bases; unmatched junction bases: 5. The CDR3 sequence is CASRSRLAGYNEQFF. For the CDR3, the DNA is TGTGCCAGCAGATCTAGACTAGCGGGGTACAATGAGCAGTTCTTC.

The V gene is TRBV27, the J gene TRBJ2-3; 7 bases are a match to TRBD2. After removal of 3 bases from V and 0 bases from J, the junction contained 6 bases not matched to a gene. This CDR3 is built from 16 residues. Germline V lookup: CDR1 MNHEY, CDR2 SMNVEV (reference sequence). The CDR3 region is CASSLGGALSTDTQYF. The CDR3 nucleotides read TGTGCCAGCAGTTTGGGAGGGGCCCTAAGCACAGATACGCAGTATTTT.

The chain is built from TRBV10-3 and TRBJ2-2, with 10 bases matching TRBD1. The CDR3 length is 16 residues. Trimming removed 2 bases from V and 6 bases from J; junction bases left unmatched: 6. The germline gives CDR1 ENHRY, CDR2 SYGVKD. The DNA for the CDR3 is TGTGCCATCAGTGAGATGAGGACAGGGGGGTCCGGGGAGCTGTTTTTT. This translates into CAISEMRTGGSGELFF.

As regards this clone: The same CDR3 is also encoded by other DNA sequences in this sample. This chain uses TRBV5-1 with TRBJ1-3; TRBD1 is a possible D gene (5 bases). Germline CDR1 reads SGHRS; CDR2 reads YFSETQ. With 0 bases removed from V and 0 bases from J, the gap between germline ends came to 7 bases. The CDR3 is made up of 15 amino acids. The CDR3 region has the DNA TGCGCCAGCAGCTTGGACAGGTTCTCTGGAAACACCATATATTTT. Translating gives CASSLDRFSGNTIYF. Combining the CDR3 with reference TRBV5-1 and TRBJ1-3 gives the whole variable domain KAGVTQTPRYLIKTRGQQVTLSCSPISGHRSVSWYQQTPGQGLQFLFEYFSETQRNKGNFPGRFSGRQFSNSRSEMNVSTLELGDSALYLCASSLDRFSGNTIYFGEGSWLTVV.

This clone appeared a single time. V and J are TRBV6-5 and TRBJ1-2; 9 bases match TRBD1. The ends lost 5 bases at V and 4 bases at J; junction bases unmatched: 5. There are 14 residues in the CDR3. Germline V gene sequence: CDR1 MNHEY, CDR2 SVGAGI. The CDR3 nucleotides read TGTGCCAGCAGTATGGACAGGGGCAGCTATGGCTACACCTTC. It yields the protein CASSMDRGSYGYTF.

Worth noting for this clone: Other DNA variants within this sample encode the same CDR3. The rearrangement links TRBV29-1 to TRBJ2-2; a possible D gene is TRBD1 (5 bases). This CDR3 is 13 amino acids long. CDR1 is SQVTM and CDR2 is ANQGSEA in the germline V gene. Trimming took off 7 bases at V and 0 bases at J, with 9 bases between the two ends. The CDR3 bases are TGCAGCGGCACAGGTCCGAACACCGGGGAGCTGTTTTTT. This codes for CSGTGPNTGELFF.

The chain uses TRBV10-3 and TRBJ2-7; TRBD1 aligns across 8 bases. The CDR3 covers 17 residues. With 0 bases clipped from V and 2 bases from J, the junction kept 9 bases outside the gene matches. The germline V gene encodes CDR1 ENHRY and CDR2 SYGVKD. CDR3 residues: CAISESGDRQLPYEQYF. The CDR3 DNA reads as TGTGCCATCAGTGAGTCGGGGGACAGGCAACTACCCTACGAGCAGTACTTC.

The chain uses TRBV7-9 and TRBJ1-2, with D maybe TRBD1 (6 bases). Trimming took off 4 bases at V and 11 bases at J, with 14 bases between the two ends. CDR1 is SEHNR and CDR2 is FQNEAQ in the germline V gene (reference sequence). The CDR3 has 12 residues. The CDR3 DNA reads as TGTGCCAGCAGCTCCCGGACAGCTACTTACACCTTC. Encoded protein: CASSSRTATYTF.

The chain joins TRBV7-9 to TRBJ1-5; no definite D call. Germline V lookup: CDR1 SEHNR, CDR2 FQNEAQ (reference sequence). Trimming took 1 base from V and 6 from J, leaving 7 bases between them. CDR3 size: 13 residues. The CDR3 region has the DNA TGTGCCAGCAGCTTAGACGCAAGTCAGCCCCAGCATTTT. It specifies CASSLDASQPQHF.

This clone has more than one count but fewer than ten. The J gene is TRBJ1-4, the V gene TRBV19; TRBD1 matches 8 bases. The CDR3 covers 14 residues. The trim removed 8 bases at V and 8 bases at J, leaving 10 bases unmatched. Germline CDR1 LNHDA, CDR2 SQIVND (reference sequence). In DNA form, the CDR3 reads TGTGCCAGTTTTGGTCCAGGGGGCCGCGAAAAACTGTTTTTT. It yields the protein CASFGPGGREKLFF.

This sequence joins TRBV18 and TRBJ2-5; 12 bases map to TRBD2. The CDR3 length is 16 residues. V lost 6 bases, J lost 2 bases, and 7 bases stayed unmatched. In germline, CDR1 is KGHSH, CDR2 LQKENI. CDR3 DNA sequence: TGTGCCAGCTCCTCCGGGACTAGCGGGTGGCAAGAGACCCAGTACTTC. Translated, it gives CASSSGTSGWQETQYF.

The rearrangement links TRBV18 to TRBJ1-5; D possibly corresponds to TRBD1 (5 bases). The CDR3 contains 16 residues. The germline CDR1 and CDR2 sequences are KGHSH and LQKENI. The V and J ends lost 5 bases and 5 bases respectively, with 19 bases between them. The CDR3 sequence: CASSSEIGGRDQPQHF. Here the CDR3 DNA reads TGTGCCAGCTCATCTGAGATTGGGGGGAGAGATCAGCCCCAGCATTTT.

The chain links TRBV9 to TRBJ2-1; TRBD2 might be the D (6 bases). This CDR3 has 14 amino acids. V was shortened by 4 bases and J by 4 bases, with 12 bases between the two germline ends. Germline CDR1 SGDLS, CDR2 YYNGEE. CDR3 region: CASSKAGSYNEQFF. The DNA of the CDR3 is TGTGCCAGCAGCAAAGCGGGCTCTTACAATGAGCAGTTCTTC.

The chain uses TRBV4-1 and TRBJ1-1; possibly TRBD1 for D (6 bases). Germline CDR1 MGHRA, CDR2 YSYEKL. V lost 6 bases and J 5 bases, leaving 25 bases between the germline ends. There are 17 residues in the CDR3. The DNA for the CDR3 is TGCGCCAGCAGTGCACCTTTACGGTTCCCAAGGGGGACTGAAGCTTTCTTT. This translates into CASSAPLRFPRGTEAFF.

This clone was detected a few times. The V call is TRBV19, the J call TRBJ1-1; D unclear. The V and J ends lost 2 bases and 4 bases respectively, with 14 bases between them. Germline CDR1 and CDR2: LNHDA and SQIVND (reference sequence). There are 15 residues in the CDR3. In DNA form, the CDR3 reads TGTGCCAGTAGTATACCGCTCCTGGCCCCCACTGAAGCTTTCTTT. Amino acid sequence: CASSIPLLAPTEAFF.

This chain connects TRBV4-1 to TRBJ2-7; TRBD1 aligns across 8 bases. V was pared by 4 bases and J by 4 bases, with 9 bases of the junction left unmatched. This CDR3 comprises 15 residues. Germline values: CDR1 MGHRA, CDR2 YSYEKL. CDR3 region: CASSLSRTGNYEQYF. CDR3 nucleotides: TGCGCCAGCAGCCTTTCTCGGACAGGGAATTACGAGCAGTACTTC.

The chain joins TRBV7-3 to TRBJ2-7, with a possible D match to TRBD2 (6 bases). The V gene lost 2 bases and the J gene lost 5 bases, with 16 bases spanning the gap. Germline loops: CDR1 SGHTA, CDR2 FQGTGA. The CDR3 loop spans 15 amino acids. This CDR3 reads CASSLVGGKGDEQYF. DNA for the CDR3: TGTGCCAGCAGCTTAGTAGGCGGGAAGGGCGACGAGCAGTACTTC.

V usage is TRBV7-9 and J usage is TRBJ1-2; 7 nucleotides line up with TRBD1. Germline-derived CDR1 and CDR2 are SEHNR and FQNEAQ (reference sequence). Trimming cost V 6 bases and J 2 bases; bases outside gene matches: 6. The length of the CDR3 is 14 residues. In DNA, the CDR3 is TGTGCCAGCAGATCGGGACAGCTGAACTATGGCTACACCTTC. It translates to CASRSGQLNYGYTF.

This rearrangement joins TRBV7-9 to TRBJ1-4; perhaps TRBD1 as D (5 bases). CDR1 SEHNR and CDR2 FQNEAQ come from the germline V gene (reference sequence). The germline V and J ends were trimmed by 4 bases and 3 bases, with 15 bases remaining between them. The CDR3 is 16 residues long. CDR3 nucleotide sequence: TGTGCCAGCAGCTCGGGGACGGGGCCGCCTAATGAAAAACTGTTTTTT. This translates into CASSSGTGPPNEKLFF.

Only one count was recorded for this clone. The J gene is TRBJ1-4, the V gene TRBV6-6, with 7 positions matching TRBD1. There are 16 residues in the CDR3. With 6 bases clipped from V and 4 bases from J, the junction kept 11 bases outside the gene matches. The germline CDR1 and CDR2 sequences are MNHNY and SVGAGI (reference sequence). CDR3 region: CASSSASGQLNEKLFF. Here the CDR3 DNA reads TGTGCCAGCAGCTCCGCCTCGGGACAGCTTAATGAAAAACTGTTTTTT.

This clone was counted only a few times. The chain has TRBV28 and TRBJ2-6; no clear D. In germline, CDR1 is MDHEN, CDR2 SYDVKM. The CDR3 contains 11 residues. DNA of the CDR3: TGTGCGAGCTCTGGGGCCAACGTCCTGACTTTC. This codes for CASSGANVLTF.

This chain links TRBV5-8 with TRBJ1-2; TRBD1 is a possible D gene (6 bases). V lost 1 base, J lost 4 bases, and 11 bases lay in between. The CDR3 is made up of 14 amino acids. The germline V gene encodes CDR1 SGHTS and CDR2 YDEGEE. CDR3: CASSLRPGAYGYTF. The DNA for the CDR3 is TGTGCCAGCAGCTTGCGGCCGGGGGCCTATGGCTACACCTTC.